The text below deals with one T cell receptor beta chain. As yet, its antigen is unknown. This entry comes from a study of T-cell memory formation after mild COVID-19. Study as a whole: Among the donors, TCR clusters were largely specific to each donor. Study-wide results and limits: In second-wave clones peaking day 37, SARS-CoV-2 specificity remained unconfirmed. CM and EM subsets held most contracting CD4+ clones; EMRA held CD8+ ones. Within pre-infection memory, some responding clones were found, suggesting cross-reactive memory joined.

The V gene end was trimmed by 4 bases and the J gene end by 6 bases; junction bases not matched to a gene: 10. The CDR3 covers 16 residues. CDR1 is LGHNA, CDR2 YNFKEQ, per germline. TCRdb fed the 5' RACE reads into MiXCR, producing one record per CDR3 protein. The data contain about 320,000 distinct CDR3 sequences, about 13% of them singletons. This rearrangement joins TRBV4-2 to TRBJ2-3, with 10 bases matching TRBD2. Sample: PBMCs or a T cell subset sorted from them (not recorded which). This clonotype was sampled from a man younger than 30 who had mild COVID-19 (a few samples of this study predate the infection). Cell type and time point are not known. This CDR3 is CASSLRSGGASDTQYF. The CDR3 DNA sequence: TGTGCCAGCAGCCTCCGGAGCGGGGGGGCCTCTGATACGCAGTATTTT.